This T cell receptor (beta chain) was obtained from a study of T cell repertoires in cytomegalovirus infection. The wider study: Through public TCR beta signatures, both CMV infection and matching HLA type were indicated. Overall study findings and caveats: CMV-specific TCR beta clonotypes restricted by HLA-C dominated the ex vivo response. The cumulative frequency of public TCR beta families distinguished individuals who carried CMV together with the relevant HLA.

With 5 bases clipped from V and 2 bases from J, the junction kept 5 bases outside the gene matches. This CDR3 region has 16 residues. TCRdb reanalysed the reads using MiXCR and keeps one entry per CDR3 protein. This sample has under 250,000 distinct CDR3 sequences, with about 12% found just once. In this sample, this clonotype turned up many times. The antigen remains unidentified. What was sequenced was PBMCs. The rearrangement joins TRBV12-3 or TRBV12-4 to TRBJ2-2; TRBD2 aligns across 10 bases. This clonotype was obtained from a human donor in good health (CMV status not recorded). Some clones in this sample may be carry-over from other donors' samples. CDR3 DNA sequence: TGTGCCAGCAGTCGCAGACTAGCGGGCAACACCGGGGAGCTGTTTTTT. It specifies CASSRRLAGNTGELFF.